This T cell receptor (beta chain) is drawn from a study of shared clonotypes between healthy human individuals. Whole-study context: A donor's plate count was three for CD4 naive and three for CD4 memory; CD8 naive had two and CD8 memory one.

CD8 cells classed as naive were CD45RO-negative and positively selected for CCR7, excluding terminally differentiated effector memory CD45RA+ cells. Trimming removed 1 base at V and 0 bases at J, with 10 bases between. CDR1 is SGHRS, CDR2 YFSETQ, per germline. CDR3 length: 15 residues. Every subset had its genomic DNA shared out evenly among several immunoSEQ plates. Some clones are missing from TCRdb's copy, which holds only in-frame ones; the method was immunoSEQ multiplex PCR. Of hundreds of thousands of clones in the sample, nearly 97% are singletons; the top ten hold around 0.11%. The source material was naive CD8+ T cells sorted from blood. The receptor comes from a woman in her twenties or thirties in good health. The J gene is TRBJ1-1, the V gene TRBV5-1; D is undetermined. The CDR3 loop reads CASSLSQGMNTEAFF. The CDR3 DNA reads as TGCGCCAGCAGCTTGTCCCAAGGTATGAACACTGAAGCTTTCTTT.